These 25 T cell receptor beta chains share one sample of origin, sequenced in a study of technical replicates of blood from a handful of donors listed by TCRdb under 2017. Libraries were constructed by the immunoSEQ multiplex PCR assay. The table was pulled from immuneACCESS by TCRdb, which kept in-frame rearrangements only. Such tables lose some clones; where checked, under half of the loss comes from unresolved V genes, and the rest has no known cause. The sample records 76,000 or so clones, 90% to 95% of which are singletons. The ten largest make up 0.25% of the sample. The source material was T cells isolated from PBMCs. The receptors stem from a human donor in good health.

This clone has only one observation. The chain links TRBV5-1 to TRBJ1-3, with 8 bases matching TRBD1. CDR1 and CDR2 (germline): SGHRS, YFSETQ. V lost 3 bases and J lost 4; bases outside the gene matches: 3. The CDR3 totals 14 residues. The CDR3, as DNA: TGCGCCAGCAGCTGGACAGGGACAGGAAACACCATATATTTT. This sequence encodes CASSWTGTGNTIYF.

The genes are TRBV30 and TRBJ1-4; D is unresolved. The V end lost 5 bases, the J end lost 0 bases, and 16 bases lay between the germline ends. CDR3 size: 16 residues. Germline values: CDR1 GTSNPN, CDR2 SVGIG (reference sequence). DNA of the CDR3: TGTGCCTGGGGTGGGCGGGGTAGGACAACTAATGAAAAACTGTTTTTT. Protein product: CAWGGRGRTTNEKLFF.

The chain recombines TRBV23-1 with TRBJ1-3; TRBD1 is a possible D gene (5 bases). TRBV23-1 is classed as an ORF, of uncertain function. The CDR3 extends over 20 amino acids. V lost 1 base and J 5 bases, leaving 27 bases between the germline ends. As DNA, the CDR3 is TGCGCCAGCAGTCAATATTCTGGGGGGAAGTCACCGCACGTAAGAAACACCATATATTTT. Amino acid sequence: CASSQYSGGKSPHVRNTIYF.

The chain couples TRBV7-8 to TRBJ2-7; D perhaps matches TRBD1 (6 bases). Trimming cost V 5 bases and J 4 bases, with 9 bases left between them. The CDR3 consists of 12 residues. Germline V gene lookup returns CDR1 SGHVS and CDR2 FQNEAQ. The CDR3 sequence: CASSRQGYEQYF. The CDR3 coding sequence is TGTGCCAGCAGCCGTCAGGGGTACGAGCAGTACTTC.

The chain links TRBV15 to TRBJ1-2; maybe TRBD1 (6 bases). With 7 bases removed from V and 3 bases from J, the gap between germline ends came to 9 bases. The germline gives CDR1 LNHNV, CDR2 YYDKDF (reference sequence). The CDR3 is 12 amino acids. The CDR3 region is CATTGTHYGYTF. The CDR3 DNA reads as TGTGCCACCACTGGGACACACTATGGCTACACCTTC. Full variable domain (missing parts from reference TRBV15 and TRBJ1-2): DAMVIQNPRYQVTQFGKPVTLSCSQTLNHNVMYWYQQKSSQAPKLLFHYYDKDFNNEADTPDNFQSRRPNTSFCFLDIRSPGLGDTAMYLCATTGTHYGYTFGSGTRLTVV.

The chain has TRBV28 and TRBJ1-2, with 7 bases lining up with TRBD1. Germline values: CDR1 MDHEN, CDR2 SYDVKM. The CDR3 totals 12 residues. With V trimmed by 11 bases and J by 3 bases, 6 bases remained unmatched. In DNA, the CDR3 is TGTGCCTGTTACAGGGGCGACTATGGCTACACCTTC. Translation gives CACYRGDYGYTF.

The chain links TRBV29-1 to TRBJ2-2, with D perhaps TRBD1 (6 bases). CDR3 length: 12 residues. The V gene's germline CDR1 is SQVTM and CDR2 ANQGSEA. The V gene lost 6 bases and the J gene lost 5 bases, with 10 bases spanning the gap. CDR3 bases: TGCAGCGTGGGGGCGCAGACCGGGGAGCTGTTTTTT. This translates into CSVGAQTGELFF.

The V call is TRBV7-9, the J call TRBJ2-7; no definite D call. Deletions cut 5 bases from V and 5 bases from J, with 16 bases between. The CDR3 runs 14 residues. Germline loops: CDR1 SEHNR, CDR2 FQNEAQ (reference sequence). CDR3 sequence: CASSRDLFFHEQYF. CDR3 DNA sequence: TGTGCCAGCAGCCGAGACTTGTTCTTCCACGAGCAGTACTTC.

The chain has TRBV9 and TRBJ2-2; 9 bases align to TRBD2. The V gene's germline CDR1 is SGDLS and CDR2 YYNGEE. The CDR3 length is 16 residues. With V trimmed by 2 bases and J by 7 bases, 9 bases remained unmatched. The chain's CDR3 is CASSVSGSGMGGELFF. DNA of the CDR3: TGTGCCAGCAGCGTTAGCGGGAGTGGAATGGGCGGGGAGCTGTTTTTT.

CDR3 in DNA: TGTGCCAGCAGCAGCTACGGGGAGACCCAGTACTTC. It translates to CASSSYGETQYF. V is TRBV7-6 and J is TRBJ2-5; D not resolved. The V and J ends lost 5 bases and 5 bases respectively, with 9 bases between them. This CDR3 is 12 amino acids long. Per the germline V gene, CDR1 is SGHVS and CDR2 is FNYEAQ.

The chain joins TRBV6-6 to TRBJ1-2; D is uncertain. V lost 0 bases, J lost 5 bases, and 13 bases lay in between. Germline CDR1 is MNHNY and CDR2 is SVGAGI (reference sequence). CDR3 length equals 15 residues. The CDR3 bases are TGTGCCAGCAGTTACTCCAACATCGGGAGGTATGGCTACACCTTC. Protein product: CASSYSNIGRYGYTF.

J is TRBJ2-1 and V is TRBV6-5; TRBD2 matches at 10 bases. Losses at the gene ends were 5 bases for V and 10 bases for J; bases not matched to a gene: 8. The CDR3 is 14 amino acids. The V gene's germline CDR1 is MNHEY and CDR2 SVGAGI. Written as DNA, the CDR3 is TGTGCCAGCAGTCGGGGACTAGCGCCATCGGAGCAGTTCTTC. It is translated as CASSRGLAPSEQFF.

This clone was seen a few times. The chain recombines TRBV12-5 with TRBJ2-7; TRBD2 matches 10 bases. The junction had 2 bases not matched to a gene; V was cut back by 1 base and J by 5 bases. Per germline, CDR1 LGHNT and CDR2 FRNRAP. The CDR3 spans 14 residues. The CDR3 DNA reads as TGTGCTAGTGGTTTGGGGACTAGCGGCGACGAGCAGTACTTC. Its protein is CASGLGTSGDEQYF. The variable domain in full, completed from reference TRBV12-5 and TRBJ2-7, reads DARVTQTPRHKVTEMGQEVTMRCQPILGHNTVFWYRQTMMQGLELLAYFRNRAPLDDSGMPKDRFSAEMPDATLATLKIQPSEPRDSAVYFCASGLGTSGDEQYFGPGTRLTVT.

CDR3 DNA sequence: TGTGCCAGCAGTTCGTGGTTAGCGGGAGGGGAAGAGACCCAGTACTTC. Translation: CASSSWLAGGEETQYF. This rearrangement joins TRBV28 to TRBJ2-5; TRBD2 aligns across 11 bases. Per the germline V gene, CDR1 is MDHEN and CDR2 is SYDVKM. V dropped 4 bases and J dropped 3; count of bases not matched to a gene: 7. This CDR3 is 16 amino acids long.

This chain uses TRBV27 with TRBJ2-1; D remains ambiguous. This CDR3 spans 13 amino acids. V gave up 6 bases and J gave up 7 bases, with 13 bases separating them. Germline CDR1 is MNHEY and CDR2 is SMNVEV (reference sequence). The CDR3: CASSLSPTNEQFF. The CDR3 DNA follows: TGTGCCAGCAGCCTGAGCCCAACGAATGAGCAGTTCTTC.

V gene TRBV4-1 combines with J gene TRBJ1-2; no clear D. The length of the CDR3 is 15 residues. V lost 4 bases and J 3 bases, leaving 15 bases between the germline ends. Germline CDR1 is MGHRA and CDR2 is YSYEKL. CDR3 region: CASSPDPRPHYGYTF. The CDR3 DNA is TGCGCCAGCAGCCCAGACCCGCGTCCTCACTATGGCTACACCTTC.

This clone was seen just once. The genes are TRBV7-9 and TRBJ1-2; unclear D gene. The ends were cut back, 5 bases at V and 3 bases at J, with 16 bases in the middle. The germline V gene has CDR1 SEHNR and CDR2 FQNEAQ (reference sequence). The CDR3 contains 15 residues. CDR3 DNA sequence: TGTGCCAGCAGCCCCGGCCGAGCGGTGGACTATGGCTACACCTTC. Amino acid sequence: CASSPGRAVDYGYTF.

The gene calls are TRBV6-1 and TRBJ2-7, with TRBD2 matching 10 bases. The germline CDR1 and CDR2 sequences are MNHNS and SASEGT. The CDR3 runs 18 residues. The junction had 11 bases not matched to a gene; V was cut back by 0 bases and J by 3 bases. The CDR3 DNA follows: TGTGCCAGCAGTGAAGCGCTGGGACTAGCGAGGACACACTACGAGCAGTACTTC. It is translated as CASSEALGLARTHYEQYF.

The genes are TRBV7-3 and TRBJ1-1; D is perhaps TRBD1 (6 bases). CDR1 is SGHTA and CDR2 is FQGTGA in the germline V gene. Trimming took 5 bases from V and 8 from J, leaving 21 bases between them. This CDR3 comprises 15 residues. The CDR3 spells CASSRDAQGFGEAFF. CDR3 sequence (DNA): TGTGCCAGCAGCAGAGACGCTCAGGGGTTTGGGGAAGCTTTCTTT. The full variable domain, completed using reference TRBV7-3 and TRBJ1-1, is GAGVSQTPSNKVTEKGKYVELRCDPISGHTALYWYRQSLGQGPEFLIYFQGTGAADDSGLPNDRFFAVRPEGSVSTLKIQRTERGDSAVYLCASSRDAQGFGEAFFGQGTRLTVV.

The V call is TRBV13, the J call TRBJ1-5; the D gene is possibly TRBD1 (5 bases). V lost 0 bases and J lost 4, with 7 bases in between. Per the germline V gene, CDR1 is PRHDT and CDR2 is FYEKMQ (reference sequence). The CDR3 has 14 amino acids. In DNA form, the CDR3 reads TGTGCCAGCAGCTTAGGACAGGTTAATCAGCCCCAGCATTTT. Residues: CASSLGQVNQPQHF.

This chain connects TRBV27 to TRBJ2-7; 7 bases line up with TRBD1. CDR1 and CDR2 (germline): MNHEY, SMNVEV (reference sequence). V shed 3 bases and J 3 bases; nucleotides not matched to a gene: 8. This CDR3 is 15 amino acids long. The CDR3 sequence: CASSLQGVGNYEQYF. DNA for the CDR3: TGTGCCAGCAGTTTGCAGGGGGTGGGCAACTACGAGCAGTACTTC.

This clone occurred a few times. V and J are TRBV7-9 and TRBJ1-1, with TRBD1 matching over 7 bases. Trimming cost V 5 bases and J 6 bases; bases outside gene matches: 6. CDR1 SEHNR and CDR2 FQNEAQ come from the germline V gene (reference sequence). This CDR3 comprises 13 residues. CDR3 nucleotides: TGTGCCAGCAGCGTACAAGGGGGCGCTGAAGCTTTCTTT. This sequence encodes CASSVQGGAEAFF.

V and J are TRBV6-5 and TRBJ1-2; 8 nucleotides line up with TRBD1. CDR1 MNHEY and CDR2 SVGAGI come from the germline V gene. CDR3 length equals 13 residues. The V gene end was trimmed by 0 bases and the J gene end by 6 bases; junction bases not matched to a gene: 0. CDR3 sequence reads: CASSYSTGDGYTF. DNA of the CDR3: TGTGCCAGCAGTTACTCGACAGGGGATGGCTACACCTTC.

The V gene is TRBV9, the J gene TRBJ1-1; D gene unclear. This CDR3 has 14 residues. V lost 3 bases and J 1 base, leaving 10 bases between the germline ends. Germline V lookup: CDR1 SGDLS, CDR2 YYNGEE. The CDR3 nucleotides are TGTGCCAGCAGCGCCCACAGTGCGAACACTGAAGCTTTCTTT. Amino acids: CASSAHSANTEAFF.

The V call is TRBV27, the J call TRBJ2-2, with 9 nucleotides matching TRBD1. The CDR3 spans 14 residues. Germline V gene sequence: CDR1 MNHEY, CDR2 SMNVEV (reference sequence). The V segment lost 6 bases and the J segment 7 bases; nucleotides outside the gene matches: 6. CDR3 residues: CASRRRQGGGELFF. CDR3 nucleotides: TGTGCCAGCAGAAGACGACAGGGGGGCGGGGAGCTGTTTTTT.